This T cell receptor (beta chain) was profiled in a study of CD8+CD57+ T cells in acquired aplastic anemia. V was trimmed by 9 bases and J by 10 bases, leaving 16 bases between them. Germline CDR1 reads MRHNA; CDR2 reads SNTAGT. This CDR3 is built from 12 residues. Profiling that covered TCR beta VDJ and CDR3 relied on genomic DNA as its template. In TCRdb, the reads were re-called with MiXCR into one record per CDR3 protein. The table records approximately 170,000 distinct CDR3 sequences, around half of them present only once. Only one count was recorded for this clonotype. The chain is built from TRBV6-4 and TRBJ1-5; no clear D gene. Sequenced input: sorted CD4+, CD8+, or CD8+CD57+ T cells (not recorded which) from PBMCs. The sequence was collected from a human donor in good health, serving as a control. The CDR3 sequence is CARREVLGPQHF. CDR3 coding DNA: TGTGCCAGAAGGGAGGTGCTGGGCCCCCAGCATTTT.